This TCR beta chain was identified in a study of somatic mutations in cytotoxic T cells in rheumatoid arthritis. About the study: Patient blood (approximately 30 ml EDTA) was drawn right after diagnosis, before any treatment.

On this clone: Its antigen is undetermined.

In germline, CDR1 is SEHNR, CDR2 FQNEAQ (reference sequence). There are 15 residues in the CDR3. Trimming removed 5 bases from V and 3 bases from J; junction bases left unmatched: 4. The protocol was immunoSEQ multiplex PCR, while the TCRdb copy is restricted to in-frame clones and leaves out a portion. The sample holds 8,500 to 13,000 clones, 70% to 75% seen once. Overall study findings and caveats: Antigen specificity of the expanded CD8+ clones was not determined. Comparison of CD8+ T-cell clonality between rheumatoid arthritis patients and age-matched healthy controls yielded no significant difference.

Isolating CD4+ and CD8+ cells involved positive magnetic bead selection on an AutoMACS. Their purity was then checked by flow cytometry. The chain is built from TRBV7-9 and TRBJ2-6; 7 nucleotides align to TRBD1. The TCR comes from an adult with rheumatoid arthritis. The sequencing input was CD8+ T cells sorted from blood. CDR3 nucleotide sequence: TGTGCCAGCAGCGACAGGGTAGTTGGGGCCAACGTCCTGACTTTC. As protein: CASSDRVVGANVLTF.